Each of the 20 T cell receptor beta chains below was sequenced from the same sample in a study of T cells expressing NK-cell markers (TCRdb year 2020). The library was built by means of 5' RACE. Sequencing instrument: Illumina HiSeq 2000. After TCRdb reprocessed the reads, each CDR3 protein sequence was kept as one row, without DNA. This sample's table carries about 32,000 distinct CDR3 sequences. The ten most abundant clones make up about 60% of the sample. The sample comprised blood T cells: a sorted CD56 or NKG2C T cell subset, CD4+ or CD8+ T cells, or bulk PBMC T cells (not recorded which). These receptors came from a woman aged 18-70 years in good health.

This chain links TRBV19 with TRBJ2-1; no DNA is available, so the TRBD1 call from TCRdb remains unchecked. Per the germline V gene, CDR1 is LNHDA and CDR2 is SQIVND (reference sequence). This CDR3 has 15 residues. Here the CDR3 reads CASSKETDSYNEQFF.

V is TRBV29-1 and J is TRBJ1-1; TCRdb indicates TRBD1, and absent DNA this call remains unverified. This CDR3 contains 13 residues. The germline gives CDR1 SQVTM, CDR2 ANQGSEA. The CDR3 sequence is CSVEPSGRTEAFF.

The V gene is TRBV25-1, the J gene TRBJ1-1; TCRdb's D call, TRBD1, is unchecked because there is no DNA. The CDR3 runs to 14 residues. The germline V gene has CDR1 MGHDK and CDR2 SYGVNS. The CDR3 loop is CASSDFRAGEEAFF.

This clonotype is identified as medium-sized (0.01 to 0.1%) from frequency. This rearrangement joins TRBV12-3 or TRBV12-4 to TRBJ2-1; TCRdb picks TRBD2, but there is no DNA to check that call. The CDR3 covers 15 residues. Here the CDR3 reads CASSLNQGLIYEQFF.

The chain is built from TRBV5-1 and TRBJ2-1; the D call of TRBD2 rests on TCRdb alone, since no DNA is present to check it. The CDR3 has 14 amino acids. The V gene's germline CDR1 is SGHRS and CDR2 YFSETQ. CDR3 sequence: CASSFRGGDNEQFF.

The chain has TRBV27 and TRBJ2-1; TCRdb calls TRBD1, which cannot be checked without DNA. Germline V CDR1 and CDR2: MNHEY, SMNVEV (reference sequence). This CDR3 region has 13 residues. The CDR3 loop is CASRQGVVNEQFF.

This rearrangement joins TRBV4-1 to TRBJ1-5. The CDR3 is made up of 15 amino acids. CDR1 and CDR2 from the germline V gene are MGHRA and YSYEKL. The CDR3 reads CASSQGAISNQPQHF.

V gene TRBV7-3 combines with J gene TRBJ2-7; as DNA is missing, the TRBD2 call by TCRdb cannot be tested. Germline V CDR1 and CDR2: SGHTA, FQGTGA. This CDR3 has 14 residues. CDR3 loop: CASSPRASGGEQYF.

The gene calls are TRBV7-3 and TRBJ2-1; TCRdb proposes TRBD2, but this gene call is untestable without DNA. In germline, CDR1 is SGHTA, CDR2 FQGTGA. The CDR3 contains 12 residues. This chain's CDR3 is CASSASSNEQFF.

This CDR3 reads CASSGGSRADTQYF. The chain employs TRBV28 and TRBJ2-3; the D call of TRBD2 rests on TCRdb alone, since no DNA is present to check it. The germline V gene has CDR1 MDHEN and CDR2 SYDVKM. The CDR3 has 14 amino acids.

The V and J genes are TRBV4-1 and TRBJ1-6. Per the germline V gene, CDR1 is MGHRA and CDR2 is YSYEKL. The CDR3 contains 14 residues. The CDR3 loop is CASSQEFRNSPLHF.

The chain joins TRBV12-3 or TRBV12-4 to TRBJ2-5; TCRdb selects TRBD2, and the lack of DNA leaves this call unchecked. The CDR3 loop spans 17 amino acids. The CDR3 protein is CASSPGGLAGWGETQYF.

The chain uses TRBV7-9 and TRBJ2-7. Germline loops: CDR1 SEHNR, CDR2 FQNEAQ (reference sequence). This CDR3 contains 14 residues. The chain's CDR3 is CASSARGRAYEQYF.

This chain connects TRBV5-1 to TRBJ1-3. The CDR3 runs to 16 residues. Germline V gene data show CDR1 as SGHRS and CDR2 as YFSETQ. This CDR3 is CASSLGSEGTGNTIYF.

The chain couples TRBV27 to TRBJ2-3; TCRdb indicates TRBD1, and absent DNA this call remains unverified. Germline V gene data show CDR1 as MNHEY and CDR2 as SMNVEV (reference sequence). The CDR3 is 13 residues long. CDR3: CASSGAGGGTQYF.

This chain links TRBV7-3 with TRBJ2-1; TCRdb reports TRBD2, a call that lacks DNA to check it against. Germline V gene data show CDR1 as SGHTA and CDR2 as FQGTGA. The CDR3 consists of 15 residues. The CDR3 reads CASSPYGGGAPEQFF. Looking up the rest from reference TRBV7-3 and TRBJ2-1 gives the full variable domain: GAGVSQTPSNKVTEKGKYVELRCDPISGHTALYWYRQSLGQGPEFLIYFQGTGAADDSGLPNDRFFAVRPEGSVSTLKIQRTERGDSAVYLCASSPYGGGAPEQFFGPGTRLTVL.

This clonotype is called medium-sized based on its frequency. The rearrangement uses TRBV5-6 and TRBJ1-2. Germline V gene data show CDR1 as SGHDT and CDR2 as YYEEEE. The CDR3 runs 14 residues. The CDR3 is CASSLKRTRYGYTF.

CDR3 protein: CASRVTSGRSYNEQFF. The rearrangement joins TRBV6-1 to TRBJ2-1; absent DNA, TCRdb's TRBD2 call cannot be checked. The CDR3 spans 16 residues. Germline V gene lookup returns CDR1 MNHNS and CDR2 SASEGT.

The V call is TRBV6-5, the J call TRBJ2-7; the TCRdb D gene call, TRBD1, has no DNA to confirm it. The germline V gene encodes CDR1 MNHEY and CDR2 SVGAGI. CDR3 length equals 14 residues. This chain's CDR3 is CASSLTDGGYEQYF.

J is TRBJ2-1 and V is TRBV28; TCRdb proposes TRBD2, but this gene call is untestable without DNA. Germline CDR1 MDHEN, CDR2 SYDVKM. CDR3 length: 13 residues. CDR3 loop: CASNRAGEDEQFF.